The 5 T cell receptor beta chains in this list originate from one sample, sequenced in a study of T cell responses to AZD1222 COVID-19 vaccine. Generated by immunoSEQ multiplex PCR, the TCRdb table keeps only in-frame clones and is missing some. The sample lists 150,000 to 180,000 clones, 75% to 90% occurring once. The specimen comprised peripheral blood, sampled 28 days after the second AZD1222 dose. Receptors originate from an adult who received the AZD1222 COVID-19 vaccine.

This chain uses TRBV7-2 with TRBJ1-2; D is undetermined. Germline loops: CDR1 SGHTA, CDR2 FQGNSA. This CDR3 region has 15 residues. V was cut by 2 bases and J by 4 bases, with 14 bases left in between. The CDR3 region is CASSLFDGNFYGYTF. The CDR3 nucleotides read TGTGCCAGCAGCTTATTTGACGGGAATTTCTATGGCTACACCTTC.

This sequence joins TRBV11-3 and TRBJ2-1; 8 bases map to TRBD2. The J segment lost 7 bases and the V segment lost 1 base, leaving 12 bases of the junction unmatched. CDR3 length equals 17 residues. CDR1 and CDR2 (germline): SGHNT, YENEEA. CDR3 coding DNA: TGTGCCAGCAGCTTAGTTCTCTCGGGGGGGCTGAATAATGAGCAGTTCTTC. The encoded protein is CASSLVLSGGLNNEQFF.

The chain recombines TRBV19 with TRBJ1-5; D remains unclear. This CDR3 is built from 13 residues. CDR1 LNHDA and CDR2 SQIVND come from the germline V gene (reference sequence). Deletions cut 2 bases from V and 5 bases from J, with 7 bases between. The CDR3 reads CASSIKVDQPQHF. CDR3 nucleotide sequence: TGTGCCAGTAGTATAAAGGTGGATCAGCCCCAGCATTTT.

The count of this clone is one. Other DNA sequences in the same sample also yield this CDR3. CDR3 in amino acids: CASSLVGTSAYNEQFF. CDR3 sequence (DNA): TGTGCCAGCAGCTTAGTGGGGACTAGCGCCTACAATGAGCAGTTCTTC. This chain joins TRBV7-2 and TRBJ2-1; 10 positions match TRBD2. Looked up from germline, CDR1 is SGHTA and CDR2 is FQGNSA. The CDR3 is 16 residues long. The ends lost 1 base at V and 2 bases at J; junction bases unmatched: 2.

The V and J genes are TRBV7-3 and TRBJ2-7; D is ambiguous. This CDR3 comprises 13 residues. The ends were cut back, 0 bases at V and 2 bases at J, with 5 bases in the middle. Germline V CDR1 and CDR2: SGHTA, FQGTGA. CDR3 protein: CASSLTPPYEQYF. For the CDR3, the DNA is TGTGCCAGCAGCTTAACACCACCCTACGAGCAGTACTTC.